This TCR beta chain derives from a study of T cell responses to AZD1222 COVID-19 vaccine. Germline V gives CDR1 SGHRS, CDR2 YFSETQ. V was trimmed by 4 bases and J by 5 bases, leaving 12 bases between them. The CDR3 length is 14 residues. Study-level points and caveats: In a largely white British group with more females than males, clonal diversity was possibly underestimated.

About this clone itself: The antigen remains undetermined.

Profiled with immunoSEQ multiplex PCR; TCRdb holds only in-frame clones, not every one. The sample has roughly 50,000 clones, 89% seen once. V is TRBV5-1 and J is TRBJ1-4; D may be TRBD1 (5 bases). This sample comprised peripheral blood, obtained 28 days after the second AZD1222 dose. The clonotype originates from an adult who received the AZD1222 COVID-19 vaccine. In DNA form, the CDR3 reads TGCGCCAGCAGCGCGGGGCAAATGAATGAAAAACTGTTTTTT. Translation gives CASSAGQMNEKLFF.